These T cell receptor beta chains were read from a single sample in a study of chemoradiotherapy in HPV16-positive cancers. The protocol was immunoSEQ multiplex PCR, while the TCRdb copy is restricted to in-frame clones and leaves out a portion. The top ten hold roughly 17% of the sample, which has fewer than 35,000 clones, 93% seen once. The sample in question was blood, obtained from a patient who underwent chemoradiotherapy. The origin of the receptors is a human donor with HPV-associated anogenital cancer. Both conserved end residues are part of each CDR3. Each record gives: V gene, D gene, J gene, clone size, CDR3 protein, CDR3 DNA. A D gene is named only where the DNA matches it firmly. Rows give clone size only sometimes, using once, few, many, or a class for an expanded clone.

V gene: TRBV19
D gene: TRBD1
J gene: TRBJ1-2
clone size: NA
CDR3 protein: CATLPLGQASNYGYTF
CDR3 DNA: TGTGCCACCCTGCCCTTGGGACAGGCGTCTAACTATGGCTACACCTTC

V gene: TRBV29-1
D gene: NA
J gene: TRBJ2-2
clone size: NA
CDR3 protein: CSAARDTGGEGELFF
CDR3 DNA: TGCAGCGCCGCACGGGACACCGGGGGAGAGGGGGAGCTGTTTTTT

V gene: TRBV9
D gene: TRBD1
J gene: TRBJ2-3
clone size: NA
CDR3 protein: CASSVEGQGSDTQYF
CDR3 DNA: TGTGCCAGCAGCGTAGAGGGACAGGGCTCAGATACGCAGTATTTT

V gene: TRBV9
D gene: TRBD2
J gene: TRBJ2-5
clone size: NA
CDR3 protein: CASSFRGLAGETQYF
CDR3 DNA: TGTGCCAGCAGCTTCCGAGGACTAGCGGGAGAGACCCAGTACTTC

V gene: TRBV10-3
D gene: TRBD1
J gene: TRBJ1-4
clone size: NA
CDR3 protein: CAISTGTGYEKLFF
CDR3 DNA: TGTGCCATCAGCACCGGGACAGGGTATGAAAAACTGTTTTTT

V gene: TRBV10-2
D gene: TRBD2
J gene: TRBJ2-5
clone size: NA
CDR3 protein: CASREGGLGPRRHF
CDR3 DNA: TGCGCCAGCAGAGAAGGGGGACTAGGCCCACGTCGTCACTTC

V gene: TRBV28
D gene: TRBD1
J gene: TRBJ1-2
clone size: NA
CDR3 protein: CASSRTGHGYTF
CDR3 DNA: TGTGCCAGCAGCCGGACAGGACATGGCTACACCTTC

V gene: TRBV19
D gene: NA
J gene: TRBJ1-2
clone size: once
CDR3 protein: CASSIVGRGKAEGYTF
CDR3 DNA: TGTGCCAGTAGTATAGTAGGTAGAGGCAAGGCGGAAGGCTACACCTTC

V gene: TRBV7-6
D gene: NA
J gene: TRBJ1-1
clone size: NA
CDR3 protein: CASSPTRELNTEAFF
CDR3 DNA: TGTGCCAGCAGCCCGACCAGGGAGTTGAACACTGAAGCTTTCTTT

V gene: TRBV27
D gene: TRBD2
J gene: TRBJ2-7
clone size: NA
CDR3 protein: CASSTRTSATYEQYF
CDR3 DNA: TGTGCCAGCAGTACCCGGACTAGCGCTACCTACGAGCAGTACTTC

V gene: TRBV18
D gene: NA
J gene: TRBJ1-5
clone size: NA
CDR3 protein: CASSPRENSNQPQHF
CDR3 DNA: TGTGCCAGCTCACCAAGGGAAAATAGCAATCAGCCCCAGCATTTT

V gene: TRBV23-1
D gene: NA
J gene: TRBJ1-5
clone size: NA
CDR3 protein: CASSSPSGLDQPQHF
CDR3 DNA: TGCGCCAGTTCGTCCCCCTCCGGTTTAGATCAGCCCCAGCATTTT

V gene: TRBV5-1
D gene: NA
J gene: TRBJ1-2
clone size: NA
CDR3 protein: CATARRGGTDYGYTF
CDR3 DNA: TGCGCCACCGCCCGGAGGGGGGGAACAGACTATGGCTACACCTTC

V gene: TRBV13
D gene: NA
J gene: TRBJ1-4
clone size: NA
CDR3 protein: CASSWGRVNEKLFF
CDR3 DNA: TGTGCCAGCAGCTGGGGACGGGTTAATGAAAAACTGTTTTTT

V gene: TRBV29-1
D gene: NA
J gene: TRBJ2-3
clone size: NA
CDR3 protein: CSVEMKPDTQYF
CDR3 DNA: TGCAGCGTTGAAATGAAGCCAGATACGCAGTATTTT

V gene: TRBV7-2
D gene: NA
J gene: TRBJ2-1
clone size: once
CDR3 protein: CASSFRFQGVFF
CDR3 DNA: TGTGCCAGCAGCTTTAGATTTCAAGGGGTGTTCTTC

V gene: TRBV5-3
D gene: NA
J gene: TRBJ2-7
clone size: few
CDR3 protein: CARSSIYEQYF
CDR3 DNA: TGTGCCAGAAGCTCCATTTACGAGCAGTACTTC

V gene: TRBV28
D gene: NA
J gene: TRBJ1-4
clone size: NA
CDR3 protein: CASTGQLNNEKLFF
CDR3 DNA: TGTGCCAGCACTGGGCAGCTTAATAATGAAAAACTGTTTTTT

V gene: TRBV5-6
D gene: TRBD1
J gene: TRBJ2-1
clone size: NA
CDR3 protein: CASSPGQGAYNEQFF
CDR3 DNA: TGTGCCAGCAGCCCGGGACAGGGAGCCTACAATGAGCAGTTCTTC

V gene: TRBV7-6
D gene: NA
J gene: TRBJ1-1
clone size: NA
CDR3 protein: CASSLGRGSTEAFF
CDR3 DNA: TGTGCCAGCAGCTTGGGACGGGGGTCCACTGAAGCTTTCTTT

V gene: TRBV7-2
D gene: NA
J gene: TRBJ1-1
clone size: NA
CDR3 protein: CASSLYRGIMNTEAFF
CDR3 DNA: TGTGCCAGCAGCTTATATCGTGGGATTATGAACACTGAAGCTTTCTTT

V gene: TRBV28
D gene: NA
J gene: TRBJ1-2
clone size: NA
CDR3 protein: CASSLQGGGYTF
CDR3 DNA: TGTGCCAGCAGTTTACAGGGTGGTGGCTACACCTTC

V gene: TRBV7-3
D gene: NA
J gene: TRBJ1-3
clone size: NA
CDR3 protein: CASSAGLGNTIYF
CDR3 DNA: TGTGCCAGCAGCGCGGGTTTAGGAAACACCATATATTTT

V gene: TRBV4-3
D gene: TRBD1
J gene: TRBJ2-7
clone size: NA
CDR3 protein: CASSKWTGGGYEQYF
CDR3 DNA: TGCGCCAGCAGCAAATGGACAGGGGGAGGCTACGAGCAGTACTTC

V gene: TRBV28
D gene: NA
J gene: TRBJ2-1
clone size: NA
CDR3 protein: CASSLGQGKFF
CDR3 DNA: TGTGCCAGCAGTTTGGGGCAGGGAAAGTTCTTC

V gene: TRBV6-5
D gene: TRBD2
J gene: TRBJ2-7
clone size: NA
CDR3 protein: CASSLRTSGGLLYF
CDR3 DNA: TGTGCCAGCAGTCTCCGGACTAGCGGGGGCCTTCTGTACTTC

V gene: TRBV6-5
D gene: TRBD1
J gene: TRBJ2-1
clone size: NA
CDR3 protein: CASSPNNRGNEQFF
CDR3 DNA: TGTGCCAGCAGTCCTAATAACAGGGGCAATGAGCAGTTCTTC

V gene: TRBV18
D gene: NA
J gene: TRBJ2-2
clone size: NA
CDR3 protein: CASSLSAWRGNTGELFF
CDR3 DNA: TGTGCCAGCTCCCTGAGCGCCTGGCGGGGGAACACCGGGGAGCTGTTTTTT

V gene: TRBV14
D gene: NA
J gene: TRBJ2-5
clone size: NA
CDR3 protein: CASSQETPRIQETQYF
CDR3 DNA: TGTGCCAGCAGCCAAGAGACACCACGGATACAAGAGACCCAGTACTTC

V gene: TRBV5-4
D gene: TRBD1
J gene: TRBJ2-7
clone size: NA
CDR3 protein: CASSRDRLTYEQYF
CDR3 DNA: TGTGCCAGCAGCCGGGACAGGCTGACTTACGAGCAGTACTTC

V gene: TRBV7-2
D gene: NA
J gene: TRBJ1-3
clone size: few
CDR3 protein: CASSLVPGAKGNTIYF
CDR3 DNA: TGTGCCAGCAGCTTAGTTCCGGGGGCAAAAGGAAACACCATATATTTT

V gene: TRBV28
D gene: NA
J gene: TRBJ2-7
clone size: NA
CDR3 protein: CASSLTHFYEQYF
CDR3 DNA: TGTGCCAGCAGTTTAACCCATTTCTACGAGCAGTACTTC

V gene: TRBV7-9
D gene: NA
J gene: TRBJ1-1
clone size: NA
CDR3 protein: CASSPQTPDGTNTEAFF
CDR3 DNA: TGTGCCAGCAGCCCACAAACCCCGGATGGGACGAACACTGAAGCTTTCTTT

V gene: TRBV7-8
D gene: NA
J gene: TRBJ1-5
clone size: NA
CDR3 protein: CASSLGIGTRQPQHF
CDR3 DNA: TGTGCCAGCAGCTTAGGCATCGGGACCAGGCAGCCCCAGCATTTT

V gene: TRBV5-4
D gene: NA
J gene: TRBJ2-3
clone size: NA
CDR3 protein: CASSFQLGADTQYF
CDR3 DNA: TGTGCCAGCAGCTTCCAACTAGGAGCAGATACGCAGTATTTT

V gene: TRBV10-1
D gene: NA
J gene: TRBJ1-5
clone size: NA
CDR3 protein: CASSCPRHYNQPQHF
CDR3 DNA: TGCGCCAGCAGCTGCCCAAGGCACTACAATCAGCCCCAGCATTTT

V gene: TRBV7-7
D gene: TRBD1
J gene: TRBJ2-5
clone size: NA
CDR3 protein: CASSPRQGPEETQYF
CDR3 DNA: TGTGCTAGCAGCCCACGACAGGGCCCTGAGGAGACCCAGTACTTC

V gene: TRBV19
D gene: NA
J gene: TRBJ1-2
clone size: once
CDR3 protein: CASSIASLTLANYGYTF
CDR3 DNA: TGTGCCAGTAGTATCGCCTCCCTGACGCTGGCTAACTATGGCTACACCTTC

V gene: TRBV27
D gene: NA
J gene: TRBJ2-7
clone size: NA
CDR3 protein: CASEGQGDEQYF
CDR3 DNA: TGTGCCAGTGAAGGGCAGGGAGACGAGCAGTACTTC

V gene: TRBV2
D gene: TRBD1
J gene: TRBJ1-6
clone size: NA
CDR3 protein: CASSDSTGGNSPLHF
CDR3 DNA: TGTGCCAGCAGTGATAGTACAGGGGGCAATTCACCCCTCCACTTT

V gene: TRBV15
D gene: TRBD1
J gene: TRBJ1-1
clone size: NA
CDR3 protein: CATSSSDREGDTEAFF
CDR3 DNA: TGTGCCACCAGCTCTTCGGACAGGGAGGGGGACACTGAAGCTTTCTTT

V gene: TRBV7-2
D gene: NA
J gene: TRBJ1-1
clone size: NA
CDR3 protein: CASSLDRRNTEAFF
CDR3 DNA: TGTGCCAGCAGCTTAGATCGACGTAACACTGAAGCTTTCTTT

V gene: TRBV6-1
D gene: NA
J gene: TRBJ1-2
clone size: NA
CDR3 protein: CASKYGGRWGYTF
CDR3 DNA: TGTGCCAGCAAGTACGGGGGGCGATGGGGCTACACCTTC

V gene: TRBV6-5
D gene: TRBD2
J gene: TRBJ2-1
clone size: NA
CDR3 protein: CASSTGTSAYNEQFF
CDR3 DNA: TGTGCCAGCAGTACCGGGACTAGTGCCTACAATGAGCAGTTCTTC

V gene: TRBV6-5
D gene: NA
J gene: TRBJ1-6
clone size: once
CDR3 protein: CASSYSPTTLGSPLHF
CDR3 DNA: TGTGCCAGCAGTTACTCCCCTACCACGTTGGGGTCACCCCTCCACTTT

V gene: TRBV10-1
D gene: TRBD1
J gene: TRBJ2-1
clone size: NA
CDR3 protein: CASSFTRTGKLTSSYNEQFF
CDR3 DNA: TGCGCCAGCAGCTTCACCAGGACAGGGAAACTTACGAGCTCCTACAATGAGCAGTTCTTC

V gene: TRBV28
D gene: TRBD1
J gene: TRBJ2-2
clone size: NA
CDR3 protein: CASRLLQGAAGELFF
CDR3 DNA: TGTGCCAGCAGATTACTACAGGGGGCGGCCGGGGAGCTGTTTTTT

V gene: TRBV19
D gene: NA
J gene: TRBJ1-2
clone size: NA
CDR3 protein: CATKYSAGYGYTF
CDR3 DNA: TGTGCCACTAAGTACTCGGCGGGCTATGGCTACACCTTC